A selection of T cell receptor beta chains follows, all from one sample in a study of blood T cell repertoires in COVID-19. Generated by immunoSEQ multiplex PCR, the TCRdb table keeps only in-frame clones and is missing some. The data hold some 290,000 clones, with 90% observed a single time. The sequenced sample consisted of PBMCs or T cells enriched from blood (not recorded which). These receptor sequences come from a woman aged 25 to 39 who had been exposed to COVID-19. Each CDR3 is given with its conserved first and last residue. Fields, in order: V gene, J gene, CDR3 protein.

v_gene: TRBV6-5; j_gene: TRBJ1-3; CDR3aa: CASSYLGLSGNTIYF
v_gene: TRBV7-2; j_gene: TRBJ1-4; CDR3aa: CASTTGGSEKLFF
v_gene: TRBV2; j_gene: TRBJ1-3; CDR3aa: CASSSGQGAGGNTIYF
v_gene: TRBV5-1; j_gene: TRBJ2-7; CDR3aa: CASSFNRGPFEQYF
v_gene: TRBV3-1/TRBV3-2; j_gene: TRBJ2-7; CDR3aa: CASSQGVTGLTYEQYF
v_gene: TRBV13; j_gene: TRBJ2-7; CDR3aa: CASSPQGAYEQYF
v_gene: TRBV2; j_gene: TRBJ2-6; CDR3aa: CASSLSLAGVYSGANVLTF
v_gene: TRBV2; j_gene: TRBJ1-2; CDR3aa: CANGRGTLGGYTF
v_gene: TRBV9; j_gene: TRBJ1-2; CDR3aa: CASSNRDTNYGYTF
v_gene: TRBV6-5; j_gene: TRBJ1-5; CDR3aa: CASSGTGVNQPQHF
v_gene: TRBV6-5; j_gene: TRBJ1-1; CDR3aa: CASSYRGYTEAFF
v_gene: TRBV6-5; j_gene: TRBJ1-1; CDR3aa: CASSEGNREAFF
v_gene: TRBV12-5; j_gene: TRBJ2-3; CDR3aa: CASGLSPVTSGDVTDTQYF
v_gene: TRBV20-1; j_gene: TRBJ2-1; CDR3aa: CSASPAGGFYNEQFF
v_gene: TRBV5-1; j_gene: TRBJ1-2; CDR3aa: CASSLLGGDYGYTF
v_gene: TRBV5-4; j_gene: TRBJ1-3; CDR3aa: CASSLFGGGGNTIYF
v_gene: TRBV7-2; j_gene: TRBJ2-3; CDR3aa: CASSPLAGRTDTQYF
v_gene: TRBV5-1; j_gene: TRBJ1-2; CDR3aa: CASSLETGNYGYTF
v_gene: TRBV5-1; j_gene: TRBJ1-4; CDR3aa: CASSWQGSEKLFF
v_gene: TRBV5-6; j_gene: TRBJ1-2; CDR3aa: CASSYLGRNYGYTF
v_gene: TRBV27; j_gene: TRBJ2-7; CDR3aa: CASSLSRGAVSYEQYF
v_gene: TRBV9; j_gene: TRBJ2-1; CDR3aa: CASSSLYNEQFF
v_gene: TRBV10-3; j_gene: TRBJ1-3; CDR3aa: CAISGQGGSGGNTIYF
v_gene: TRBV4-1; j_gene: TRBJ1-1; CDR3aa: CASSHGVNEAFF
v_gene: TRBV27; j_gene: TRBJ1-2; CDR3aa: CASSPRTGMDHYGYTF
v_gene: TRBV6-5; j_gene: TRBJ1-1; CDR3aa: CASRRTGGAEAFF
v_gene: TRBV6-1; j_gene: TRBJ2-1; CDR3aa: CASSGPPGQGLNEQFF
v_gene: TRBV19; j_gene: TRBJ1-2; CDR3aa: CASSNGQGDYGYTF
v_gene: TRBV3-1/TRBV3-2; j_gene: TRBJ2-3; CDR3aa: CASSQTPEPRGDTQYF
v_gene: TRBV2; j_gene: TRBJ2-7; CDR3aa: CASSELGQGSHEQYF
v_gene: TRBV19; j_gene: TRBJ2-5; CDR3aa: CASRREEIQYF
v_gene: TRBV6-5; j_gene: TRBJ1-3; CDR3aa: CASSYSPETQGAF
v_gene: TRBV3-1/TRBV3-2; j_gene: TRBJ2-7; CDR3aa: CASSQRGSRGTPGEQYF
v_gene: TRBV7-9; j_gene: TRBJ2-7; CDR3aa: CASSLGQAFSYEQYF
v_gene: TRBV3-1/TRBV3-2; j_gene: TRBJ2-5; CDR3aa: CASSQGFAFQETQYF
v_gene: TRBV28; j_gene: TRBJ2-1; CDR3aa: CASSLWGQGQHNEQFF
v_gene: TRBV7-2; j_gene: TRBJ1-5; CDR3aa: CASSLVGGNQPQHF
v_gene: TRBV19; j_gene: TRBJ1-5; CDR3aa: CASTPDSSSNQPQHF